A selection of T cell receptor beta chains follows, all from one sample in a study of blood T cell repertoires in COVID-19. Here immunoSEQ multiplex PCR was the method, and the copy in TCRdb shows in-frame clones only, minus some. The sample records 200,000 to 300,000 clones, over 75% being singletons. Source material: peripheral blood. The source is a woman aged 45 to 65 with acute or convalescent COVID-19. CDR3s include the opening cysteine and the closing phenylalanine or tryptophan. Each record gives: clone size, J gene, V gene, D gene, CDR3 DNA, CDR3 protein. A D gene is named only where the DNA matches it firmly. Rows give clone size only sometimes, using once, few, many, or a class for an expanded clone.

size: .; J: TRBJ2-1; V: TRBV30; D: TRBD1; DNA: TGTGCCTGGAGAGTCAGGGGGCTATTCCCGTTCTTC; CDR3: CAWRVRGLFPFF
size: .; J: TRBJ2-7; V: TRBV6-5; D: TRBD1; DNA: TGTGCCAGCAGTCTAAGACAGGGATCCTACGAGCAGTACTTC; CDR3: CASSLRQGSYEQYF
size: .; J: TRBJ1-5; V: TRBV19; D: .; DNA: TGTGCCAGTAGTATAGGGGGCTGGGGCAATCAGCCCCAGCATTTT; CDR3: CASSIGGWGNQPQHF
size: .; J: TRBJ1-1; V: TRBV27; D: .; DNA: TGTGCCAGCAGTTTGGGACACTCGAACACTGAAGCTTTCTTT; CDR3: CASSLGHSNTEAFF
size: .; J: TRBJ2-7; V: TRBV6-4; D: TRBD2; DNA: TGTGTCAGCAGTGACTCGGTTCTAGCGGGAGTCAGTGAGCAGTACTTC; CDR3: CVSSDSVLAGVSEQYF
size: .; J: TRBJ2-7; V: TRBV7-2; D: TRBD1; DNA: TGTGCCAGCAGCCCCCGGACAGGGAGCTACGAGCAGTACTTC; CDR3: CASSPRTGSYEQYF
size: .; J: TRBJ2-7; V: TRBV5-1; D: .; DNA: TGCGCCAGCAGCTACAACACAGGTCCCTACGAGCAGTACTTC; CDR3: CASSYNTGPYEQYF
size: .; J: TRBJ2-5; V: TRBV7-2; D: .; DNA: TGTGCCAGCAGCTCCCCGGGCAGGGGACACCAAGAGACCCAGTACTTC; CDR3: CASSSPGRGHQETQYF
size: .; J: TRBJ2-5; V: TRBV28; D: .; DNA: TGTGCCAGCAGAGGGACAACGAAAGAGACCCAGTACTTC; CDR3: CASRGTTKETQYF
size: .; J: TRBJ2-1; V: TRBV6-5; D: TRBD2; DNA: TGTGCCAGCAGTAGACAACTAGCGACTGAGCAGTTCTTC; CDR3: CASSRQLATEQFF
size: .; J: TRBJ2-1; V: TRBV21-1; D: .; DNA: TGTGCCAGCAGGCTTGGGGGGGTACTCTCCTACAATGAGCAGTTCTTC; CDR3: CASRLGGVLSYNEQFF
size: .; J: TRBJ1-1; V: TRBV10-3; D: .; DNA: TGTGCCATCAGTGAGCCAGCCGGGGGGGGGCAAAACACTGAAGCTTTCTTT; CDR3: CAISEPAGGGQNTEAFF
size: few; J: TRBJ2-5; V: TRBV30; D: .; DNA: TGTGCCTGGAAACAGGGAGGGGAGACCCAGTACTTC; CDR3: CAWKQGGETQYF
size: few; J: TRBJ1-1; V: TRBV5-1; D: .; DNA: TGCGCCAGCAGCTTGGACCAGGGGCCCTTCGAAGCTTTCTTT; CDR3: CASSLDQGPFEAFF
size: once; J: TRBJ2-3; V: TRBV5-1; D: .; DNA: TGCGCCAGCAGCTTGCCTCTAGCCGATACGCAGTATTTT; CDR3: CASSLPLADTQYF
size: .; J: TRBJ2-7; V: TRBV19; D: TRBD2; DNA: TGTGCCAGTAGTATGTGGAGCGGGAGACCCGTCTACGAGCAGTACTTC; CDR3: CASSMWSGRPVYEQYF
size: .; J: TRBJ2-1; V: TRBV5-1; D: TRBD2; DNA: TGCGCCAGCAGCTTGAGCCTAGCGGGACGGAGCTCCTACAATGAGCAGTTCTTC; CDR3: CASSLSLAGRSSYNEQFF
size: .; J: TRBJ2-3; V: TRBV4-2; D: TRBD2; DNA: TGTGCCAGCAGCCAGGCGGGAGAAAGCACAGATACGCAGTATTTT; CDR3: CASSQAGESTDTQYF
size: .; J: TRBJ2-3; V: TRBV27; D: TRBD2; DNA: TGTGCCAGCAGTTTATCCCGGACTAGCGGGAGTGCAGATACGCAGTATTTT; CDR3: CASSLSRTSGSADTQYF
size: .; J: TRBJ2-2; V: TRBV18; D: .; DNA: TGTGCCAGCTCACCTGGCCACACCGGGGAGCTGTTTTTT; CDR3: CASSPGHTGELFF
size: few; J: TRBJ2-1; V: TRBV6-5; D: .; DNA: TGTGCCAGCAGTTACTCCGGCAATGAGCAGTTCTTC; CDR3: CASSYSGNEQFF
size: .; J: TRBJ1-3; V: TRBV27; D: .; DNA: TGTGCCAGCAGTCCCCGACAGCTTTCCTCTGGAAACACCATATATTTT; CDR3: CASSPRQLSSGNTIYF
size: once; J: TRBJ2-7; V: TRBV15; D: TRBD1; DNA: TGTGCCACCAGCAGAGGGGTTCCCGGGACAGGGGGCGACGAGCAGTACTTC; CDR3: CATSRGVPGTGGDEQYF
size: .; J: TRBJ1-4; V: TRBV28; D: TRBD1; DNA: TGTGCCAGCAGTTCATTGACAGGGGGGAATGAAAAACTGTTTTTT; CDR3: CASSSLTGGNEKLFF
size: .; J: TRBJ2-3; V: TRBV19; D: .; DNA: TGTGCCAGTAGTAATAGACAGAATACAGATACGCAGTATTTT; CDR3: CASSNRQNTDTQYF
size: .; J: TRBJ2-5; V: TRBV3-1/TRBV3-2; D: TRBD2; DNA: TGTGCCAGCAGCCAAGGTACTAGCGGGGACCAAGAGACCCAGTACTTC; CDR3: CASSQGTSGDQETQYF
size: few; J: TRBJ1-1; V: TRBV7-3; D: .; DNA: TGTGCCAGCAGCCCCTCCCAGGCTGAAGCTTTCTTT; CDR3: CASSPSQAEAFF
size: few; J: TRBJ1-3; V: TRBV13; D: .; DNA: TGTGCCAGCAGCTTATCCAGCTCTGGAAACACCATATATTTT; CDR3: CASSLSSSGNTIYF
size: .; J: TRBJ2-7; V: TRBV19; D: TRBD1; DNA: TGTGCCAGTACTACAGGACAGGGCATGTACTTC; CDR3: CASTTGQGMYF
size: .; J: TRBJ1-2; V: TRBV5-1; D: .; DNA: TGCGCCAGCAGCTTGGGCGCTGAGAACTATGGCTACACCTTC; CDR3: CASSLGAENYGYTF